Listed below are T cell receptor beta chains from one sample, sequenced in a study of blood T cell repertoires in COVID-19. The data were produced by immunoSEQ multiplex PCR, yet TCRdb's version contains in-frame clones alone and is incomplete. This table holds about 160,000 clones, 75% to 90% found once. The specimen was peripheral blood. The source of these receptors is a young man with COVID-19, enrolled during active disease. The CDR3 runs from the conserved cysteine through the conserved F or W. The D gene is left open where the match is weak. Rows may omit the clone size; those that give it use once, few, many or a size class.

D gene	clone size	V gene	J gene	CDR3 protein	CDR3 DNA
NA	once	TRBV9	TRBJ1-2	CASSVTEPPTGGYTF	TGTGCCAGCAGCGTTACTGAGCCACCTACGGGTGGCTACACCTTC
NA	NA	TRBV28	TRBJ1-2	CASSLGRSYGYTF	TGTGCCAGCAGTTTAGGCAGGTCCTATGGCTACACCTTC
TRBD1	NA	TRBV27	TRBJ1-1	CASRGQPNTEAFF	TGTGCCAGCAGGGGACAGCCGAACACTGAAGCTTTCTTT
NA	once	TRBV10-3	TRBJ2-3	CAIRGSGRTDTQYF	TGTGCCATCAGGGGATCCGGGAGAACAGATACGCAGTATTTT
TRBD2	NA	TRBV9	TRBJ2-7	CASSVTSVSYEQYF	TGTGCCAGCAGCGTAACTAGCGTGTCCTACGAGCAGTACTTC
TRBD1	NA	TRBV30	TRBJ2-2	CAWSGDRGRTGELFF	TGTGCCTGGAGTGGGGACAGGGGAAGGACCGGGGAGCTGTTTTTT
TRBD2	NA	TRBV30	TRBJ2-1	CACNRGGEQFF	TGTGCCTGTAACCGGGGAGGGGAGCAGTTCTTC
NA	NA	TRBV27	TRBJ2-1	CASGRVLPSYNEQFF	TGTGCCAGCGGCCGGGTTCTCCCCTCCTACAATGAGCAGTTCTTC
NA	NA	TRBV5-4	TRBJ1-2	CASSLGANYGYTF	TGTGCCAGCAGCTTGGGCGCTAACTATGGCTACACCTTC
NA	NA	TRBV7-2	TRBJ2-7	CASSLGGPLRNEQYF	TGTGCCAGCAGCTTGGGGGGACCGCTACGAAACGAGCAGTACTTC
TRBD2	NA	TRBV14	TRBJ2-1	CASSRGTSGIYNEQFF	TGTGCCAGCAGCCGAGGGACTAGCGGGATTTACAATGAGCAGTTCTTC
NA	NA	TRBV27	TRBJ2-3	CASGLGGNADTQYF	TGTGCCAGCGGACTGGGCGGGAACGCAGATACGCAGTATTTT
NA	NA	TRBV2	TRBJ2-7	CASSGGDRLYEQYF	TGTGCCAGCAGTGGGGGGGACAGACTCTACGAGCAGTACTTC
NA	few	TRBV7-9	TRBJ1-3	CASSFLPFPQKNTIYF	TGTGCCAGCAGCTTCTTACCCTTCCCACAGAAAAACACCATATATTTT
TRBD2	NA	TRBV28	TRBJ2-3	CASSYDAREGNSDTQYF	TGTGCCAGCAGTTACGATGCACGGGAGGGGAATTCAGATACGCAGTATTTT
NA	NA	TRBV28	TRBJ2-7	CASSFPYEGGYEQYF	TGTGCCAGCAGTTTCCCTTACGAAGGGGGCTACGAGCAGTACTTC
TRBD1	few	TRBV7-2	TRBJ2-7	CASSYRDREPYEQYF	TGTGCCAGCAGCTACCGGGACAGGGAGCCCTACGAGCAGTACTTC
NA	NA	TRBV7-9	TRBJ1-4	CASGGSKTGIDHEKLFF	TGTGCCAGCGGAGGTTCAAAAACAGGGATAGATCATGAAAAACTGTTTTTT
NA	NA	TRBV9	TRBJ2-5	CASSVDGRQETQYF	TGTGCCAGCAGCGTAGATGGTAGACAAGAGACCCAGTACTTC
TRBD2	NA	TRBV7-6	TRBJ2-2	CASSLSLAGGQGTGELFF	TGTGCCAGCAGCTTAAGCCTAGCGGGAGGGCAGGGCACCGGGGAGCTGTTTTTT
TRBD1	NA	TRBV27	TRBJ2-7	CASSRGSKSYEQYF	TGTGCCAGCAGCAGGGGGTCCAAATCCTACGAGCAGTACTTC
NA	once	TRBV9	TRBJ1-2	CASSVDPPDKDYGYTF	TGTGCCAGCAGCGTAGACCCGCCTGACAAGGACTATGGCTACACCTTC
NA	NA	TRBV28	TRBJ1-4	CASNESGKLFF	TGTGCCAGCAATGAGTCGGGAAAACTGTTTTTT
TRBD1	NA	TRBV28	TRBJ1-2	CASLNSGTGRIRGYTF	TGTGCCAGCCTCAATTCCGGGACAGGGCGGATTCGGGGCTACACCTTC
NA	NA	TRBV14	TRBJ2-1	CASSQESGFGYEQFF	TGTGCCAGCAGCCAAGAGTCGGGTTTCGGCTATGAGCAGTTCTTC
TRBD1	NA	TRBV5-1	TRBJ2-7	CASRIDRVTYEQYF	TGCGCCAGCAGAATCGACAGGGTCACCTACGAGCAGTACTTC
TRBD1	NA	TRBV28	TRBJ2-7	CASSTDRDSYEQYF	TGTGCCAGCAGCACCGACAGGGACTCCTACGAGCAGTACTTC
NA	NA	TRBV29-1	TRBJ2-2	CSVEDWGAGELFF	TGCAGCGTTGAAGATTGGGGGGCCGGGGAGCTGTTTTTT
TRBD1	NA	TRBV3-1/TRBV3-2	TRBJ2-7	CASSPGQGYSPYEQYF	TGTGCCAGCAGCCCCGGACAGGGATATAGCCCCTACGAGCAGTACTTC
NA	NA	TRBV28	TRBJ1-1	CASSLLSRVNTEAFF	TGTGCCAGCAGTTTATTATCGAGGGTTAACACTGAAGCTTTCTTT
NA	NA	TRBV5-1	TRBJ2-3	CASSRGQGGLPDTQYF	TGCGCCAGCAGCAGAGGGCAGGGGGGCTTGCCAGATACGCAGTATTTT
TRBD2	NA	TRBV4-1	TRBJ2-2	CASSQRAGAGELFF	TGCGCCAGCAGCCAAAGAGCGGGAGCCGGGGAGCTGTTTTTT
TRBD1	NA	TRBV7-9	TRBJ1-1	CASSSYGAGGEAFF	TGTGCCAGCAGCTCCTACGGGGCAGGGGGCGAAGCTTTCTTT
NA	NA	TRBV28	TRBJ2-6	CASSLLSGANVLTF	TGTGCCAGCAGTTTACTCTCTGGGGCCAACGTCCTGACTTTC
NA	NA	TRBV18	TRBJ1-3	CASSRGGGALASGNTIYF	TGTGCCAGCTCACGTGGCGGGGGTGCTCTCGCTTCTGGAAACACCATATATTTT
TRBD1	NA	TRBV7-9	TRBJ1-2	CASSPVGQGHYGYTF	TGTGCCAGCAGTCCGGTAGGACAGGGGCACTATGGCTACACCTTC
TRBD2	NA	TRBV9	TRBJ2-2	CASSVALAGGAGELFF	TGTGCCAGCAGCGTAGCTCTAGCGGGAGGGGCCGGGGAGCTGTTTTTT